The 24 T cell receptor beta chains listed next were all sequenced from one sample in a study of beta chain features in type 1 diabetes. Expressed TCRB transcripts were sequenced because the isolated RNA had all been reverse transcribed beforehand. Assay: immunoSEQ multiplex PCR; the TCRdb copy retains only in-frame clones and omits some. This table has about 140,000 clones, less than 8.5% appearing once. Sequencing used central memory CD4+ T cells from blood. These receptor sequences come from a woman in her thirties in good health.

The V and J genes are TRBV7-8 and TRBJ2-7; possible D gene TRBD2, 5 bases. The V and J ends lost 5 bases and 2 bases respectively, with 22 bases between them. CDR1 and CDR2 from the germline V gene are SGHVS and FQNEAQ. There are 17 residues in the CDR3. CDR3 sequence reads: CASSLGVRASRTYEQYF. The CDR3 nucleotides read TGTGCCAGCAGCCTAGGAGTACGGGCTAGCCGGACCTACGAGCAGTACTTC.

This chain links TRBV19 with TRBJ2-1; D may be TRBD2 (5 bases). The germline gives CDR1 LNHDA, CDR2 SQIVND (reference sequence). This CDR3 contains 14 residues. Trimming left V 0 bases short and J 8 bases short, with 11 bases between. CDR3 loop: CASSIDSTRDEQFF. Written as DNA, the CDR3 is TGTGCCAGTAGTATAGATTCCACGCGGGATGAGCAGTTCTTC.

This clone was seen a few times. The V call is TRBV30, the J call TRBJ2-5; 12 nucleotides align to TRBD2. Looked up from germline, CDR1 is GTSNPN and CDR2 is SVGIG (reference sequence). The J segment lost 0 bases and the V segment lost 1 base, leaving 6 bases of the junction unmatched. This CDR3 has 17 amino acids. The CDR3 is CAWSDTRTSGNQETQYF. The CDR3 DNA is TGTGCCTGGAGTGATACTAGGACTAGCGGGAACCAAGAGACCCAGTACTTC.

This chain joins TRBV4-2 and TRBJ1-2, with 10 bases fitting TRBD1. With 0 bases clipped from V and 8 bases from J, the junction kept 3 bases outside the gene matches. Germline loops: CDR1 LGHNA, CDR2 YNFKEQ. CDR3 length: 14 residues. The CDR3 sequence is CASSQDGTGAGYTF. The CDR3 DNA sequence: TGTGCCAGCAGCCAAGATGGGACAGGGGCCGGCTACACCTTC.

The chain has TRBV7-2 and TRBJ2-7; D perhaps matches TRBD1 (6 bases). This CDR3 contains 15 residues. Germline-derived CDR1 and CDR2 are SGHTA and FQGNSA. Trimming removed 0 bases from V and 3 bases from J, with 12 bases in between. Here the CDR3 reads CASSLAPGQNYEQYF. CDR3 nucleotide sequence: TGTGCCAGCAGCTTAGCCCCCGGACAGAACTACGAGCAGTACTTC.

The V and J genes are TRBV5-1 and TRBJ2-2, with a possible D match to TRBD1 (6 bases). The germline V and J ends were trimmed by 3 bases and 1 base, with 7 bases remaining between them. The CDR3 loop spans 14 amino acids. Germline-derived CDR1 and CDR2 are SGHRS and YFSETQ. The chain's CDR3 is CASSSGQNTGELFF. CDR3 nucleotides: TGCGCCAGCAGCTCGGGACAGAACACCGGGGAGCTGTTTTTT.

This sequence joins TRBV5-1 and TRBJ2-1; 8 positions match TRBD2. This CDR3 contains 15 residues. Germline-derived CDR1 and CDR2 are SGHRS and YFSETQ. Trimming at V came to 4 bases and at J to 0 bases, leaving 3 bases not matched to a gene. For the CDR3, the DNA is TGCGCCAGCAGCACCGGGGGGGGCTCCTACAATGAGCAGTTCTTC. It codes for CASSTGGGSYNEQFF.

This chain links TRBV28 with TRBJ2-3; 7 bases agree with TRBD1. CDR1 MDHEN and CDR2 SYDVKM come from the germline V gene. The CDR3 loop spans 14 amino acids. The junction had 6 bases not matched to a gene; V was cut back by 7 bases and J by 2 bases. The CDR3 DNA sequence: TGTGCCAGCACCCCGGGACAGCCCACAGATACGCAGTATTTT. Protein sequence: CASTPGQPTDTQYF.

The table lists this clone with a few counts. V usage is TRBV28 and J usage is TRBJ2-5; 8 bases match TRBD1. J was trimmed by 5 bases and V by 7 bases; bases with no gene match: 9. The CDR3 consists of 14 residues. CDR1 is MDHEN, CDR2 SYDVKM, per germline. The CDR3, as DNA: TGTGCCAGCACCGAGGACAGGGTCTGGGAGACCCAGTACTTC. This codes for CASTEDRVWETQYF.

The rearrangement uses TRBV29-1 and TRBJ2-2; TRBD1 agrees at 9 bases. This CDR3 is built from 16 residues. V shed 7 bases and J 0 bases; nucleotides not matched to a gene: 9. Germline CDR1 reads SQVTM; CDR2 reads ANQGSEA. The chain's CDR3 is CSGATGQGANTGELFF. The CDR3 DNA reads TGCAGCGGGGCAACGGGACAGGGAGCGAACACCGGGGAGCTGTTTTTT.

The rearrangement joins TRBV6-5 to TRBJ2-7; the D gene is possibly TRBD1 (6 bases). The CDR3 runs to 15 residues. Trimming stripped 10 bases from V and 1 base from J, with 20 bases between. The germline CDR1 and CDR2 sequences are MNHEY and SVGAGI. CDR3 sequence reads: CATLLAAGVSYEQYF. DNA for the CDR3: TGTGCCACCCTCCTCGCGGCAGGGGTATCCTACGAGCAGTACTTC.

The rearrangement links TRBV4-2 to TRBJ2-3; 7 bases agree with TRBD2. This CDR3 has 13 amino acids. Trimming removed 1 base from V and 7 bases from J; junction bases left unmatched: 2. Germline lookup yields CDR1 LGHNA and CDR2 YNFKEQ. In DNA form, the CDR3 reads TGTGCCAGCAGCCAAGGGGAGGGCTATACGCAGTATTTT. It yields the protein CASSQGEGYTQYF.

The chain couples TRBV9 to TRBJ2-1; D not certain. Germline CDR1 is SGDLS and CDR2 is YYNGEE. There are 16 residues in the CDR3. The V gene lost 4 bases and the J gene lost 0 bases, with 14 bases spanning the gap. The CDR3 DNA sequence: TGTGCCAGCAGCCAACATAGTAGAGGCTCCTACAATGAGCAGTTCTTC. Its translation is CASSQHSRGSYNEQFF.

V usage is TRBV4-3 and J usage is TRBJ2-5; a possible D gene is TRBD1 (5 bases). V lost 5 bases, J lost 5 bases, and 21 bases lay in between. The CDR3 consists of 16 residues. CDR1 is LGHNA and CDR2 is YSLEER in the germline V gene. The CDR3 DNA reads TGCGCCAGCAGCGCAGGGCCCCCAGGGAACAGGGAGACCCAGTACTTC. It translates to CASSAGPPGNRETQYF.

This clone was seen a few times. V is TRBV4-3 and J is TRBJ2-3; 13 positions match TRBD2. The CDR3 loop spans 20 amino acids. Trimming cost V 0 bases and J 5 bases; bases outside gene matches: 14. CDR1 LGHNA and CDR2 YSLEER come from the germline V gene. The CDR3: CASSQDQGAWTSGSRDTQYF. CDR3 bases: TGCGCCAGCAGCCAAGATCAAGGGGCCTGGACTAGCGGGAGTCGAGATACGCAGTATTTT.

The chain uses TRBV4-2 and TRBJ2-3, with 7 positions matching TRBD2. This CDR3 has 13 residues. Germline V gene sequence: CDR1 LGHNA, CDR2 YNFKEQ. V was pared by 0 bases and J by 8 bases, with 2 bases of the junction left unmatched. The CDR3 sequence is CASSQDGLGTQYF. CDR3 DNA: TGTGCCAGCAGCCAAGACGGACTAGGTACGCAGTATTTT.

This clone came up many times. The rearrangement links TRBV5-4 to TRBJ1-1; 7 bases are a match to TRBD1. Unmatched junction bases numbered 10, after V lost 6 bases and J lost 2 bases. This CDR3 has 15 residues. Germline V gene lookup returns CDR1 SGHNT and CDR2 YYREEE (reference sequence). The DNA for the CDR3 is TGTGCCAGCACCCTTATGGGGACAGCTAACACTGAAGCTTTCTTT. Its translation is CASTLMGTANTEAFF.

This rearrangement joins TRBV27 to TRBJ2-3; TRBD2 matches at 8 bases. This CDR3 spans 17 amino acids. CDR1 and CDR2 (germline): MNHEY, SMNVEV (reference sequence). The junction had 20 bases not matched to a gene; V was cut back by 7 bases and J by 8 bases. In DNA form, the CDR3 reads TGTGCCAGCACCCTCAGAACCGGAACGCGGGAGGTTGGTACGCAGTATTTT. Its translation is CASTLRTGTREVGTQYF.

In this sample, this clone turned up many times. This chain links TRBV11-2 with TRBJ1-1; 8 bases map to TRBD1. Trimming removed 5 bases from V and 0 bases from J; junction bases left unmatched: 8. CDR3 length equals 16 residues. Looked up from germline, CDR1 is SGHAT and CDR2 is FQNNGV. In DNA, the CDR3 is TGTGCCAGCAGCGTATGGACAGGGCTAATGAACACTGAAGCTTTCTTT. It translates to CASSVWTGLMNTEAFF. Based on the CDR3 plus reference TRBV11-2 and TRBJ1-1, the full variable domain is EAGVAQSPRYKIIEKRQSVAFWCNPISGHATLYWYQQILGQGPKLLIQFQNNGVVDDSQLPKDRFSAERLKGVDSTLKIQPAKLEDSAVYLCASSVWTGLMNTEAFFGQGTRLTVV.

The rearrangement joins TRBV11-1 to TRBJ2-6, with D maybe TRBD1 (5 bases). CDR3 length: 16 residues. Germline V lookup: CDR1 SGHAT, CDR2 FQDESV (reference sequence). V was cut by 2 bases and J by 1 base, with 9 bases left in between. CDR3: CASSLSQGSGANVLTF. For the CDR3, the DNA is TGTGCCAGCAGCTTAAGTCAGGGTTCTGGGGCCAACGTCCTGACTTTC.

The rearrangement joins TRBV2 to TRBJ1-1; 8 nucleotides match TRBD1. This CDR3 has 15 residues. Unmatched junction bases numbered 7, after V lost 7 bases and J lost 0 bases. CDR1 and CDR2 from the germline V gene are SNHLY and FYNNEI. DNA of the CDR3: TGTGCCAGCAATGGACAGGGTAACATGAACACTGAAGCTTTCTTT. Translating gives CASNGQGNMNTEAFF.

This clone was seen a handful of times. This sequence joins TRBV28 and TRBJ2-1, with 8 bases fitting TRBD1. This CDR3 region has 15 residues. J was trimmed by 6 bases and V by 1 base; bases with no gene match: 5. Germline V gene sequence: CDR1 MDHEN, CDR2 SYDVKM. The CDR3 region is CASSLSQGVSNEQFF. CDR3 nucleotides: TGTGCCAGCAGTTTATCACAGGGGGTTTCCAATGAGCAGTTCTTC. The complete variable domain, with remaining parts taken from reference TRBV28 and TRBJ2-1, reads DVKVTQSSRYLVKRTGEKVFLECVQDMDHENMFWYRQDPGLGLRLIYFSYDVKMKEKGDIPEGYSVSREKKERFSLILESASTNQTSMYLCASSLSQGVSNEQFFGPGTRLTVL.

This clone was counted only a few times. The chain has TRBV7-2 and TRBJ2-6, with a possible D match to TRBD2 (6 bases). V lost 4 bases to trimming and J lost 4 bases, with 11 bases between them. The CDR3 spans 15 residues. Germline CDR1 reads SGHTA; CDR2 reads FQGNSA. In DNA form, the CDR3 reads TGTGCCAGCAGCTCCCTGGGAGGAGGGGCCAACGTCCTGACTTTC. Protein: CASSSLGGGANVLTF.

In its sample, this clone was seen a few times. The CDR3 bases are TGCGCCAGCCGAGAGCACTCCTTTACTAGCGGGAAATCCAATGAGCAGTTCTTC. It encodes CASREHSFTSGKSNEQFF. This rearrangement joins TRBV5-1 to TRBJ2-1; 10 bases line up with TRBD2. This CDR3 contains 18 residues. The V gene end was trimmed by 7 bases and the J gene end by 6 bases; junction bases not matched to a gene: 19. Germline values: CDR1 SGHRS, CDR2 YFSETQ.